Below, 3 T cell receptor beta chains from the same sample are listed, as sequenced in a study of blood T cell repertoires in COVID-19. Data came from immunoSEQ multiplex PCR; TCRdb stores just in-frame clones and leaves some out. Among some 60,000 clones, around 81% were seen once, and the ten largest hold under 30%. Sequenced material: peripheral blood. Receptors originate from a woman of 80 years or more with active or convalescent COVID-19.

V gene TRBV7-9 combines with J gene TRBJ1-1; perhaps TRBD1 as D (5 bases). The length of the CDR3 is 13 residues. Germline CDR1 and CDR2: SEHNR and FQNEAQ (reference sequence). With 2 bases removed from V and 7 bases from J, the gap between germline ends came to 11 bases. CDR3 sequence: CASSLNPDSEAFF. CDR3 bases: TGTGCCAGCAGCTTAAATCCTGACAGTGAAGCTTTCTTT.

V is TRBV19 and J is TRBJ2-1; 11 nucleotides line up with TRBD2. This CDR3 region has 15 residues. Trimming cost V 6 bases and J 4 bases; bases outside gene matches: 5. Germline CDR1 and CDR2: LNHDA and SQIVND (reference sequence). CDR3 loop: CASRGSGGAYNEQFF. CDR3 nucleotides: TGTGCCAGTAGGGGTAGCGGGGGGGCTTACAATGAGCAGTTCTTC.

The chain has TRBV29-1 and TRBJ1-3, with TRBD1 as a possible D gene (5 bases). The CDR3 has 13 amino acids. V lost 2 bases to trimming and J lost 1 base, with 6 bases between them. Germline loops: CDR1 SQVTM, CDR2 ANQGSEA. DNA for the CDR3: TGCAGCGTTGAAAAGGGGTCTGGAAACACCATATATTTT. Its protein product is CSVEKGSGNTIYF. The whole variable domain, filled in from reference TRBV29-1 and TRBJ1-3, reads SAVISQKPSRDICQRGTSLTIQCQVDSQVTMMFWYRQQPGQSLTLIATANQGSEATYESGFVIDKFPISRPNLTFSTLTVSNMSPEDSSIYLCSVEKGSGNTIYFGEGSWLTVV.